The entry that follows covers one T cell receptor beta chain sequence. Its specificity is unknown. The data originate from a study of blood T cells in healthy people across ages. Study findings and constraints: Roughly linearly, TCR beta diversity per million T cells fell as age increased.

Germline V gene data show CDR1 as SGHNT and CDR2 as YENEEA. There are 13 residues in the CDR3. The germline V and J ends were trimmed by 5 bases and 5 bases, with 12 bases remaining between them. Every donor contributed around 10 milliliters of peripheral blood by blood draw. A second PCR, run for roughly 7 to 11 cycles, used a sample-barcoded 5' primer plus a J-beta primer mix. Every cDNA molecule bore a tag from a template-switch adaptor containing 12 random nucleotides. In TCRdb, the 5' RACE reads were re-called with MiXCR into one record per CDR3 protein. The sample includes 790,000 or so distinct CDR3 sequences, about 47% of them seen just once.

This sequence joins TRBV11-3 and TRBJ2-5; TRBD2 might be the D (6 bases). The receptor's source is a man older than 75 in good health. Material for sequencing was blood. In DNA, the CDR3 is TGTGCCAGCAGCCTCAGGGACTTCGAGACCCAGTACTTC. This codes for CASSLRDFETQYF.